A few counts support the clone carrying this T cell receptor (beta chain). No antigen is known for it. These data are taken from a study of cytomegalovirus exposure and HLA in healthy donors. Points from the study as a whole: The authors later found TCR association rates varying by HLA locus, with DRB1 most and HLA-C fewest.

This CDR3 spans 18 amino acids. Germline values: CDR1 MNHEY, CDR2 SMNVEV (reference sequence). Germline trimming cut 6 bases from V and 1 base from J; bases unmatched to any gene: 16. Use of 60 Vbeta and 13 Jbeta primers characterized the PCR. This table comes from immunoSEQ multiplex PCR, and its TCRdb copy is limited to in-frame clones, with some not included. This table holds 200,000 to 250,000 clones, 65% to 85% found once. The TCR comes from a woman in her 30s in good health and CMV-seronegative. V and J are TRBV27 and TRBJ2-7; 9 positions match TRBD2. The sequencing input was PBMCs. CDR3 nucleotide sequence: TGTGCCAGCAGGCACATTATGGGGCGGGGGGGCGCATCCTACGAGCAGTACTTC. Encoded protein: CASRHIMGRGGASYEQYF.